This TCR beta chain was identified during a study of T cell changes during pregnancy in multiple sclerosis. Trimming shortened V by 6 bases and J by 2 bases, and 13 bases separated the two germline ends. There are 14 residues in the CDR3. Per germline, CDR1 SGDLS and CDR2 YYNGEE. Sequencing was performed with immunoSEQ multiplex PCR; in TCRdb, only in-frame clones are kept and a portion is missing. The sample records more than 90,000 clones, approximately 92% being singletons. This TCR was sampled from a female donor with multiple sclerosis, enrolled in a pregnancy study. The sample in question was peripheral blood, obtained after pregnancy. This chain joins TRBV9 and TRBJ2-3; D remains unclear. CDR3 protein: CASKSGEDTDTQYF. The DNA of the CDR3 is TGTGCCAGCAAAAGTGGTGAGGACACAGATACGCAGTATTTT. The full variable domain, with the rest looked up from reference TRBV9 and TRBJ2-3, is DSGVTQTPKHLITATGQRVTLRCSPRSGDLSVYWYQQSLDQGLQFLIQYYNGEERAKGNILERFSAQQFPDLHSELNLSSLELGDSALYFCASKSGEDTDTQYFGPGTRLTVL.